One sample yielded the 5 T cell receptor beta chains listed below, sequenced in a study of T cells expressing NK-cell markers. For each CDR3 protein, TCRdb gives one entry from its re-call of the 5' RACE reads, without DNA. This sample's clone table lists about 380,000 distinct CDR3 sequences. The sample was blood T cells: a sorted CD56 or NKG2C T cell subset, CD4+ or CD8+ T cells, or bulk PBMC T cells (not recorded which). Receptor source: a man between 18 and 69 years old in good health.

The chain combines TRBV5-1 with TRBJ1-1. CDR1 is SGHRS and CDR2 is YFSETQ in the germline V gene. This CDR3 contains 15 residues. The CDR3 is CASSLQTPRDTEAFF.

The J gene is TRBJ2-7, the V gene TRBV28; lacking DNA, the TRBD1 call made by TCRdb goes unchecked. Looked up from germline, CDR1 is MDHEN and CDR2 is SYDVKM. This CDR3 has 15 amino acids. The CDR3 region is CASSTGGTGAPEQYF.

The chain employs TRBV19 and TRBJ1-5. Germline CDR1 reads LNHDA; CDR2 reads SQIVND (reference sequence). The CDR3 contains 13 residues. The chain's CDR3 is CASSYEGLQPQHF.

The chain links TRBV30 to TRBJ1-2; TCRdb proposes TRBD1, but this gene call is untestable without DNA. CDR1 GTSNPN and CDR2 SVGIG come from the germline V gene (reference sequence). The CDR3 runs 15 residues. This chain's CDR3 is CAWSAGTGRWGGYTF.

This sequence joins TRBV2 and TRBJ1-5; the D call from TCRdb, TRBD1, cannot be confirmed without DNA. Germline assignment: CDR1 SNHLY and CDR2 FYNNEI. CDR3 size: 15 residues. CDR3 sequence: CASSQGSRSNQPQHF. The full variable domain, rest sourced from reference TRBV2 and TRBJ1-5, is EPEVTQTPSHQVTQMGQEVILRCVPISNHLYFYWYRQILGQKVEFLVSFYNNEISEKSEIFDDQFSVERPDGSNFTLKIRSTKLEDSAMYFCASSQGSRSNQPQHFGDGTRLSIL.